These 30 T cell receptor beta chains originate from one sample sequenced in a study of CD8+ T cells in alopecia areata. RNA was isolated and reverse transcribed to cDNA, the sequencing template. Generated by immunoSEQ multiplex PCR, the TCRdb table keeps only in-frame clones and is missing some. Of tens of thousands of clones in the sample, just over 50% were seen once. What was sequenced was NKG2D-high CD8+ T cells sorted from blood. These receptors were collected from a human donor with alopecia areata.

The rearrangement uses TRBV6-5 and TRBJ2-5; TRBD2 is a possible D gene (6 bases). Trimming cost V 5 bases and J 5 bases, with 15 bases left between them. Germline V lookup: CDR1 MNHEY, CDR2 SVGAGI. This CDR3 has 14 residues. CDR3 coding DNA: TGTGCCAGCAGTGTAAGGGCCCGGGAGGAGACCCAGTACTTC. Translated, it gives CASSVRAREETQYF.

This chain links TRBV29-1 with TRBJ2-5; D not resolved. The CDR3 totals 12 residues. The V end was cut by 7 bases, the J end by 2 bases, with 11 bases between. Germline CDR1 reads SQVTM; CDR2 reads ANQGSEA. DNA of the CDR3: TGCAGCGCATGGACGGAACAAGAGACCCAGTACTTC. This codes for CSAWTEQETQYF.

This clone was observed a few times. The CDR3 protein is CASSLGGTMPYNEQFF. The CDR3 DNA is TGTGCCAGCAGTTTGGGGGGGACTATGCCCTACAATGAGCAGTTCTTC. J is TRBJ2-1 and V is TRBV28, with 7 nucleotides matching TRBD2. The CDR3 is made up of 16 amino acids. Germline V gives CDR1 MDHEN, CDR2 SYDVKM. The junction had 7 bases not matched to a gene; V was cut back by 3 bases and J by 2 bases.

The DNA for the CDR3 is TGCAGCGTTGAAGGGTGGCAGGGGGGCTCTGGGGCCAACGTCCTGACTTTC. It specifies CSVEGWQGGSGANVLTF. The chain uses TRBV29-1 and TRBJ2-6; possibly TRBD1 for D (7 bases). CDR3 length: 17 amino acids. Between the trimmed V and J ends, which lost 1 base and 0 bases, there was a span of 13 bases. Germline V gene data show CDR1 as SQVTM and CDR2 as ANQGSEA.

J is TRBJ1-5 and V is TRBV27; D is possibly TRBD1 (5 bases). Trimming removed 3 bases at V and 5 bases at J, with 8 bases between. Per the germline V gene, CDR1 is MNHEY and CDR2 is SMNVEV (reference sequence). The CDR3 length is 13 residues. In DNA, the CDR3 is TGTGCCAGCAGTTTGGGCAGGGATCAGCCCCAGCATTTT. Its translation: CASSLGRDQPQHF.

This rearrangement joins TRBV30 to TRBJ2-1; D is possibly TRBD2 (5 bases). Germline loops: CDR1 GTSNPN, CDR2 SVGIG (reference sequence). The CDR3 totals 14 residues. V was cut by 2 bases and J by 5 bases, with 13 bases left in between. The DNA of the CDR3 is TGTGCCTGGAGTCCTGGGAGTGGGAACAATGAGCAGTTCTTC. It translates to CAWSPGSGNNEQFF.

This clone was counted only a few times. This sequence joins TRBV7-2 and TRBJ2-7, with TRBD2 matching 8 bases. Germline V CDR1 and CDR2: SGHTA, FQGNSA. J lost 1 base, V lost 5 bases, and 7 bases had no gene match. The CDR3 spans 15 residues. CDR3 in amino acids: CASSLSSGGSYEQYF. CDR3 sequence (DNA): TGTGCCAGCAGCCTGTCAAGCGGGGGTTCCTACGAGCAGTACTTC.

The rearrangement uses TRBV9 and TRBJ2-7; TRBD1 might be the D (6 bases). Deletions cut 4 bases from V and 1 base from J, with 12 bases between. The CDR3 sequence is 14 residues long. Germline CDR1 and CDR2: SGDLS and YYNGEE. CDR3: CASSPGQRSYEQYF. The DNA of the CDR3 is TGTGCCAGCAGCCCCGGACAGAGATCCTACGAGCAGTACTTC. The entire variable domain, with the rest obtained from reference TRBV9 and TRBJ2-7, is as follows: DSGVTQTPKHLITATGQRVTLRCSPRSGDLSVYWYQQSLDQGLQFLIQYYNGEERAKGNILERFSAQQFPDLHSELNLSSLELGDSALYFCASSPGQRSYEQYFGPGTRLTVT.

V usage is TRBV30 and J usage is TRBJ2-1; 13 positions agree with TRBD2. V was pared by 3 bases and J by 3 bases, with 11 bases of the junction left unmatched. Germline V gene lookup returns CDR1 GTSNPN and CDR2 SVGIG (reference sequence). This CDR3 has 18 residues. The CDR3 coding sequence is TGTGCCTGGAGCCCCACCCCAGGACTAGCGGGGGACTACAATGAGCAGTTCTTC. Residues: CAWSPTPGLAGDYNEQFF.

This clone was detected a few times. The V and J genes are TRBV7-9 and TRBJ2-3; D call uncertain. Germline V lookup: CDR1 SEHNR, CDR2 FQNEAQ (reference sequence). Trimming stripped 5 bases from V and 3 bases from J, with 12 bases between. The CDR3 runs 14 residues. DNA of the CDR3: TGTGCCAGCAGCCTAGTTACCGGGACAGATACGCAGTATTTT. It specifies CASSLVTGTDTQYF.

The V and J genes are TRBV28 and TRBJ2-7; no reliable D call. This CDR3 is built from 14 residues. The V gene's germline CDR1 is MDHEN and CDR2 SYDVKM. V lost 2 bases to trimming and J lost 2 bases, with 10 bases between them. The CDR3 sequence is CASSLMSVPYEQYF. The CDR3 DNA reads TGTGCCAGCAGTTTAATGTCAGTCCCCTACGAGCAGTACTTC.

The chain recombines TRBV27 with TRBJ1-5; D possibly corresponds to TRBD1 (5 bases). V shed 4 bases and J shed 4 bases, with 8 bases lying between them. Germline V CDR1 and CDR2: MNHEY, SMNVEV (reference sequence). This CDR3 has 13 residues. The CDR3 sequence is CASSWGINQPQHF. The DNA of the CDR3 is TGTGCCAGCAGTTGGGGGATTAATCAGCCCCAGCATTTT.

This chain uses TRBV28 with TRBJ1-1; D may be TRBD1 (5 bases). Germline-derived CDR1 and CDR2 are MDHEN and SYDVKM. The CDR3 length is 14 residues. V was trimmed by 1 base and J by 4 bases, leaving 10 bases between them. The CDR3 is CASSLYRGVTEAFF. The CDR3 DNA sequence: TGTGCCAGCAGTTTATACAGAGGGGTCACTGAAGCTTTCTTT.

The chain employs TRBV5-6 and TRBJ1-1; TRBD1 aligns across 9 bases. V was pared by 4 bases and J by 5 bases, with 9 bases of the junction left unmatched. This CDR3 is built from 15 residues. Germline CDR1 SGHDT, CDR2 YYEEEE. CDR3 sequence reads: CASSQWWTGDTEAFF. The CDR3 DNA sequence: TGTGCCAGCAGCCAGTGGTGGACAGGGGATACTGAAGCTTTCTTT.

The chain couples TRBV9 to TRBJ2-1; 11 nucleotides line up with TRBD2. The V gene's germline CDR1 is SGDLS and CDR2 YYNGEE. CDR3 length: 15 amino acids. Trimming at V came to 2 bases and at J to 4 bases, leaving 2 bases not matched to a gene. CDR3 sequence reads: CASSVGLAAYNEQFF. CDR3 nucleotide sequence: TGTGCCAGCAGCGTGGGACTAGCGGCTTACAATGAGCAGTTCTTC.

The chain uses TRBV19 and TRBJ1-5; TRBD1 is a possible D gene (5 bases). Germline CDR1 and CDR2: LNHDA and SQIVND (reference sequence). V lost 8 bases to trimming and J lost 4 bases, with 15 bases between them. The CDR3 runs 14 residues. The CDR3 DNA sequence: TGTGCCAGTCTTGGGGGTCAACCAAATCAGCCCCAGCATTTT. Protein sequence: CASLGGQPNQPQHF.

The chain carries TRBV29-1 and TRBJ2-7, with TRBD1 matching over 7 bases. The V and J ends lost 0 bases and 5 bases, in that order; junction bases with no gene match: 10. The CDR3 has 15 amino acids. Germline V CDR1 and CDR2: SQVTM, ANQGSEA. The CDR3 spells CSVEDPRDRVHEQYF. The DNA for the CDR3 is TGCAGCGTTGAAGACCCCCGTGACAGGGTCCACGAGCAGTACTTC.

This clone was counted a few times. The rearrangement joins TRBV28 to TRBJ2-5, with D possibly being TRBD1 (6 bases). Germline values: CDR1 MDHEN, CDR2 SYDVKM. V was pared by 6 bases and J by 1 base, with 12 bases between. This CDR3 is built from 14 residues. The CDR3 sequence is CASSQNRAQETQYF. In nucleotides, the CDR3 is TGTGCCAGCAGCCAAAACAGGGCCCAAGAGACCCAGTACTTC.

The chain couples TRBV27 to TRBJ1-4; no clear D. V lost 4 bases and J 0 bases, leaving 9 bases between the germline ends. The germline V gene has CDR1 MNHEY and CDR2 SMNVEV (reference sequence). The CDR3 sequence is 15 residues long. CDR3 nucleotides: TGTGCCAGCAGTTCCCTTGCTGCAACTAATGAAAAACTGTTTTTT. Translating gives CASSSLAATNEKLFF.

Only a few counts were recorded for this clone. DNA of the CDR3: TGCGCCAGCAGTCAATCGAGACTAGCGGAGACTGGGGTCTACGAGCAGTACTTC. Translation: CASSQSRLAETGVYEQYF. V usage is TRBV23-1 and J usage is TRBJ2-7, with TRBD2 identical over 9 bases. TRBV23-1 has ORF status, its function being uncertain. V lost 0 bases to trimming and J lost 3 bases; unmatched junction nucleotides: 12. This CDR3 comprises 18 residues.

This CDR3 is CASSQDGDGDQPQHF. The CDR3 region has the DNA TGCGCCAGCAGCCAAGATGGGGACGGCGACCAGCCCCAGCATTTT. The chain recombines TRBV4-1 with TRBJ1-5; the D gene is possibly TRBD1 (5 bases). This CDR3 spans 15 amino acids. Germline CDR1 is MGHRA and CDR2 is YSYEKL. V was clipped by 0 bases and J by 7 bases, with 13 bases between them.

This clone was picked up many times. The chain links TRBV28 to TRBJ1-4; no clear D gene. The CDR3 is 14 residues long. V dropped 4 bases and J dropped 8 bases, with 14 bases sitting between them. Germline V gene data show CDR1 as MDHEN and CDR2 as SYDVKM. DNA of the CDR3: TGTGCCAGCAGTTCAACGGCCCGGGAGGAAAAACTGTTTTTT. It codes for CASSSTAREEKLFF.

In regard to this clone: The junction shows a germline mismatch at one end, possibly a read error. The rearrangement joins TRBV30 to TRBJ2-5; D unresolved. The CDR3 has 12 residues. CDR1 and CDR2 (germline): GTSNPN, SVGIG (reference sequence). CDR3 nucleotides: TGTGCCTGGGACCGGTACCAAGAGACCCGGTACTTC. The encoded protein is CAWDRYQETRYF.

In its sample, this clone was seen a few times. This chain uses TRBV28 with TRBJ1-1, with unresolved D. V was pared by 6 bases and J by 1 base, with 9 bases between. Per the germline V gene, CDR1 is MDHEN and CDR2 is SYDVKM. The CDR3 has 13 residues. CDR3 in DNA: TGTGCCAGCAGGTCGCGGGAGAACACTGAAGCTTTCTTT. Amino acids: CASRSRENTEAFF. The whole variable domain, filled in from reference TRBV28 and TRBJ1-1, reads DVKVTQSSRYLVKRTGEKVFLECVQDMDHENMFWYRQDPGLGLRLIYFSYDVKMKEKGDIPEGYSVSREKKERFSLILESASTNQTSMYLCASRSRENTEAFFGQGTRLTVV.

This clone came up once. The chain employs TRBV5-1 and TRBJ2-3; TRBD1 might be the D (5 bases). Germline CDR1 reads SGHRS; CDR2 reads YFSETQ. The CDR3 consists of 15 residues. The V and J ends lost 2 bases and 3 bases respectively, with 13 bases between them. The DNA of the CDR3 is TGCGCCAGCAGCTTCAGGCAGGGTGGAACAGATACGCAGTATTTT. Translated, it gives CASSFRQGGTDTQYF.

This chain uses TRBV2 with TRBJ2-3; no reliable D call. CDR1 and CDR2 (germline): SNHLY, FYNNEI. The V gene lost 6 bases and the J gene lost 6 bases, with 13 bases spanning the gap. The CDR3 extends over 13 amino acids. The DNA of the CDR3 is TGTGCCAGCAGGTGGAGATTAGGGGATACGCAGTATTTT. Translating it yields CASRWRLGDTQYF.

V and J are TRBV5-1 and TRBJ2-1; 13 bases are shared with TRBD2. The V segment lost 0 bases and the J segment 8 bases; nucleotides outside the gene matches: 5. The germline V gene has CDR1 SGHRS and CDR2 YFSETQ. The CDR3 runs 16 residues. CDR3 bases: TGCGCCAGCAGCTTGGGACTAGCGGGGGGACCCGATGAGCAGTTCTTC. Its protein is CASSLGLAGGPDEQFF.

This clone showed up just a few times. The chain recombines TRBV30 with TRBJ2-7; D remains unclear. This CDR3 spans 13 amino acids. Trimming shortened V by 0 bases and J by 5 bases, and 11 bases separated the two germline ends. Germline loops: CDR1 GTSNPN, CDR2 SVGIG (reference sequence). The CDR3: CAWSVLGKDEQYF. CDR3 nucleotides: TGTGCCTGGAGTGTACTGGGTAAAGACGAGCAGTACTTC.

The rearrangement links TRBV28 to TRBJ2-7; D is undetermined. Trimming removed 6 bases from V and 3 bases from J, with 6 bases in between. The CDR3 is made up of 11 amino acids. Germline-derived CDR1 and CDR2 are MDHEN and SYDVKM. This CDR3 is CASRWGYEQYF. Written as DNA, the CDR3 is TGTGCCAGCAGGTGGGGCTACGAGCAGTACTTC.

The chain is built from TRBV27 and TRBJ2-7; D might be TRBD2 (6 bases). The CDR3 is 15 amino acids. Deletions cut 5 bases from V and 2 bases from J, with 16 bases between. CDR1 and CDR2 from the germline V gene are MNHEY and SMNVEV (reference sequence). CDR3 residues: CASSPGAGRTYEQYF. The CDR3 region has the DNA TGTGCCAGCAGTCCCGGCGCGGGGCGAACCTACGAGCAGTACTTC.